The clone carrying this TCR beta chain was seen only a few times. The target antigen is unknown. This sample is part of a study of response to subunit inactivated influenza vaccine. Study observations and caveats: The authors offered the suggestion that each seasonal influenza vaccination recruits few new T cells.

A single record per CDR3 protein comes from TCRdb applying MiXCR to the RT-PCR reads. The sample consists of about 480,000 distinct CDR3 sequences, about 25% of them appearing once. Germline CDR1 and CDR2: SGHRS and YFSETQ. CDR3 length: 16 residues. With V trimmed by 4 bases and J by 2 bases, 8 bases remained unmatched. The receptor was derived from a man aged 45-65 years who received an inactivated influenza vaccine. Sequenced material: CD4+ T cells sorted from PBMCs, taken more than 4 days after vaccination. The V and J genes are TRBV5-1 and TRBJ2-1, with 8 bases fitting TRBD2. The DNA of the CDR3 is TGCGCCAGCAGCCTAAGCGGGGGCCTCCCCTACAATGAGCAGTTCTTC. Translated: CASSLSGGLPYNEQFF. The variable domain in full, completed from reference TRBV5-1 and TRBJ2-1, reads KAGVTQTPRYLIKTRGQQVTLSCSPISGHRSVSWYQQTPGQGLQFLFEYFSETQRNKGNFPGRFSGRQFSNSRSEMNVSTLELGDSALYLCASSLSGGLPYNEQFFGPGTRLTVL.